This T cell receptor beta chain was captured in a study of control samples from healthy donors and cancer patients. This clone was found a few times. TCRdb keeps only in-frame clones here, not all; method: immunoSEQ multiplex PCR. The table shows 80,000 to 100,000 clones, with 88% occurring only once. V shed 6 bases and J shed 0 bases, with 13 bases lying between them. The CDR3 has 15 amino acids. Germline V lookup: CDR1 SGHRS, CDR2 YFSETQ. The origin of this receptor is a young man in good health. Sequencing was carried out using blood. The V gene is TRBV5-1, the J gene TRBJ1-5; D uncertain. This CDR3 reads CASKSSADSNQPQHF. As DNA, the CDR3 is TGCGCCAGCAAGTCCTCGGCCGATAGCAATCAGCCCCAGCATTTT.